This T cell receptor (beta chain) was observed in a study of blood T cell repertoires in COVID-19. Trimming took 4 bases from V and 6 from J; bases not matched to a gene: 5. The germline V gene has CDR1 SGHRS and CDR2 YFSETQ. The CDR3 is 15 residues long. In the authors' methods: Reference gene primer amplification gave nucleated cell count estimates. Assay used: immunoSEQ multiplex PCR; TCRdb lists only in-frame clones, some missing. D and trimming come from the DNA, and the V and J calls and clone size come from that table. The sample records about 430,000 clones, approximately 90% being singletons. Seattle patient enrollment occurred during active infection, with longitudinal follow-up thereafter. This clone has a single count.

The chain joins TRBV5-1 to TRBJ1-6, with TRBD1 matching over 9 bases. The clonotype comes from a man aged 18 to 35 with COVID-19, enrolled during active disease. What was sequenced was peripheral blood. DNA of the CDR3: TGCGCCAGCAGCCGTAGGACAGGGGCTAATTCACCCCTCCACTTT. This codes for CASSRRTGANSPLHF.